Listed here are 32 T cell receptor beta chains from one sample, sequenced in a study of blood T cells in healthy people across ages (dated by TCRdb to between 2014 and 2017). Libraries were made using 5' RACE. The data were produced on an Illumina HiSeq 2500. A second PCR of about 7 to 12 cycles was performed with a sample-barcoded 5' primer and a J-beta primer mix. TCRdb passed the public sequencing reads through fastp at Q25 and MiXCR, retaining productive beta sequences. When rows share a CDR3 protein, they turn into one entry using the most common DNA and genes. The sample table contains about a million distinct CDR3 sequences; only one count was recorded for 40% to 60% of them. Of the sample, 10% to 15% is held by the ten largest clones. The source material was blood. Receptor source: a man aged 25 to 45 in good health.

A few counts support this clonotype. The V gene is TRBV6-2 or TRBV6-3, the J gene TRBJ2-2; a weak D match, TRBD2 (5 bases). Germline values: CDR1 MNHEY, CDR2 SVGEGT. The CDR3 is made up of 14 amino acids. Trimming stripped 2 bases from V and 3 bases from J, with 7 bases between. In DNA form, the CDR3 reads TGTGCCAGCAGTTACACGGGGTACACCGGGGAGCTGTTTTTT. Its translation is CASSYTGYTGELFF.

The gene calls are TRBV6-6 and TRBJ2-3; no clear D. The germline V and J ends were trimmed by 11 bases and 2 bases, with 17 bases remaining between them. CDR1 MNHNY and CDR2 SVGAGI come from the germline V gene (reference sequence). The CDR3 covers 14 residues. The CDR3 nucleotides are TGTGCCGGCACCCGCAGAGAGAACACAGATACGCAGTATTTT. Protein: CAGTRRENTDTQYF.

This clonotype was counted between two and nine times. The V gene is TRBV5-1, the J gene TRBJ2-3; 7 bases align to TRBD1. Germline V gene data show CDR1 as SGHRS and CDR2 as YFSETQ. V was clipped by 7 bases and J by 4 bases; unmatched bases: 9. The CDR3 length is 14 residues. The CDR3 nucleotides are TGCGCCAGCGGAAGACAGGGCGGTTCAGATACGCAGTATTTT. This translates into CASGRQGGSDTQYF.

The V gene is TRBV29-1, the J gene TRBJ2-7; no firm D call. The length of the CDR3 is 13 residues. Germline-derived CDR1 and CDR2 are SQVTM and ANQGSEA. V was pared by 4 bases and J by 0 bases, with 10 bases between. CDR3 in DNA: TGCAGCGTTGTTGGGGTCGGCTCCTACGAGCAGTACTTC. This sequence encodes CSVVGVGSYEQYF.

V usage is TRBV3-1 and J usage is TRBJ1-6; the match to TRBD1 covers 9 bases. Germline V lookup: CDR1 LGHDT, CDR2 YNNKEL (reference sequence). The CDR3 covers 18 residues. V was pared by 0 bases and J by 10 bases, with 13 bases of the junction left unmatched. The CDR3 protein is CASSQDTGTGIIGSPLHF. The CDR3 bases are TGTGCCAGCAGCCAAGACACCGGGACAGGGATTATTGGATCACCCCTCCACTTT.

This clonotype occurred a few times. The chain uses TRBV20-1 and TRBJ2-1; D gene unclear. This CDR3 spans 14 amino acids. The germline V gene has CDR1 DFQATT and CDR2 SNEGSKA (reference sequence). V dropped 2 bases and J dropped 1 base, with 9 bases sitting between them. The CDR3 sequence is CSARTDLSYNEQFF. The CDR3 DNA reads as TGCAGTGCTAGAACGGATCTATCCTACAATGAGCAGTTCTTC.

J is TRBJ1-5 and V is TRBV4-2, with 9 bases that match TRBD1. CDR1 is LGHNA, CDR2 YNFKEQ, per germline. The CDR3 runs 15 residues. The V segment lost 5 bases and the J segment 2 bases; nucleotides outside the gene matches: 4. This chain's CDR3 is CASSEQGAGNQPQHF. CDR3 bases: TGTGCCAGCAGCGAACAGGGGGCCGGCAATCAGCCCCAGCATTTT.

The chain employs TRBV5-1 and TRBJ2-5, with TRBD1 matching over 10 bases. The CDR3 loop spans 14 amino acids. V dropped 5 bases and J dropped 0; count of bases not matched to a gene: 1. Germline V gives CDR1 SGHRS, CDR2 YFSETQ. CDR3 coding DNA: TGCGCCAGCAGGGACAGGGGGTACCAAGAGACCCAGTACTTC. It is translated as CASRDRGYQETQYF. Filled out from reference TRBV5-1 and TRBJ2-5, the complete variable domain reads KAGVTQTPRYLIKTRGQQVTLSCSPISGHRSVSWYQQTPGQGLQFLFEYFSETQRNKGNFPGRFSGRQFSNSRSEMNVSTLELGDSALYLCASRDRGYQETQYFGPGTRLLVL.

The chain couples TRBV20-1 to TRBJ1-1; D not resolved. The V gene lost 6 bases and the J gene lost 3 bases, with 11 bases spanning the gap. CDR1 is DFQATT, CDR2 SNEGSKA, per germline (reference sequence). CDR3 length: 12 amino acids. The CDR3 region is CSAEKRYTEAFF. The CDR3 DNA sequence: TGCAGTGCCGAAAAAAGGTACACTGAAGCTTTCTTT.

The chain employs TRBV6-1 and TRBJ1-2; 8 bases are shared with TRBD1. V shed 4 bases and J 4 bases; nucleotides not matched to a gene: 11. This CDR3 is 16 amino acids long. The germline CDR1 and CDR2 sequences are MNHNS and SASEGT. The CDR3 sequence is CASSGSLWTGIYGYTF. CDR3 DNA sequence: TGTGCCAGCAGTGGGAGCCTGTGGACAGGGATCTATGGCTACACCTTC.

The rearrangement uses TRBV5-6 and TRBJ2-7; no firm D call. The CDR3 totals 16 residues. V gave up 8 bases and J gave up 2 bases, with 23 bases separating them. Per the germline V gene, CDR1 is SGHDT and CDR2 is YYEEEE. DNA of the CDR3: TGTGCCAGTCTACCCGGTGGTGGTTTGTCGACCTACGAGCAGTACTTC. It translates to CASLPGGGLSTYEQYF.

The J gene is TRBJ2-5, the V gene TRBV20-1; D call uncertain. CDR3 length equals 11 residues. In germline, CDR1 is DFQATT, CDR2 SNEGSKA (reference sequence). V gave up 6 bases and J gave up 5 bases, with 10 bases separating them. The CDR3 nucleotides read TGCAGTGCCCGCCCCATGGAGACCCAGTACTTC. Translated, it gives CSARPMETQYF.

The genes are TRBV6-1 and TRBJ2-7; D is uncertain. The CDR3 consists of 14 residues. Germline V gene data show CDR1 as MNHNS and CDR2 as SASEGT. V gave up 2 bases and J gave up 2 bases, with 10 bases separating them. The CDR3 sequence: CASSETRPPYEQYF. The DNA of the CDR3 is TGTGCCAGCAGTGAAACCAGGCCCCCCTACGAGCAGTACTTC.

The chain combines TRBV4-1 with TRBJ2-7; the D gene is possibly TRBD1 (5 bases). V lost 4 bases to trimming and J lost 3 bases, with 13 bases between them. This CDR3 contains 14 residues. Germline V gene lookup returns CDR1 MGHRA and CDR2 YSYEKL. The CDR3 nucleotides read TGCGCCAGCAGCCGGGTCCTAGGGGACTACGAGCAGTACTTC. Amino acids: CASSRVLGDYEQYF.

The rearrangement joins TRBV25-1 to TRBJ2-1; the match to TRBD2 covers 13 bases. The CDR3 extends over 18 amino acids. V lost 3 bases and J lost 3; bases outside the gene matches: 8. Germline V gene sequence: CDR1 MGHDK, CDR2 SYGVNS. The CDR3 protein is CASSDGTGTSGVYNEQFF. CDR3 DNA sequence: TGTGCCAGCAGTGATGGCACCGGGACTAGCGGGGTCTACAATGAGCAGTTCTTC.

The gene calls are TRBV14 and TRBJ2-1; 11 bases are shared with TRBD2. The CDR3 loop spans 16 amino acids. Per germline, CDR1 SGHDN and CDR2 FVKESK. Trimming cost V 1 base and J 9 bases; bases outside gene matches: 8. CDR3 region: CASSQAISGGASEQFF. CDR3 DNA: TGTGCCAGCAGCCAAGCAATTAGCGGGGGGGCGAGTGAGCAGTTCTTC.

Here the CDR3 DNA reads TGCGCCAGCGAAGGCAGGGGGGTCGAGCAGTACTTC. This sequence encodes CASEGRGVEQYF. This chain links TRBV10-2 with TRBJ2-7, with a possible D match to TRBD1 (7 bases). The V gene's germline CDR1 is WSHSY and CDR2 SAAADI. The CDR3 contains 12 residues. The V gene lost 8 bases and the J gene lost 6 bases, with 14 bases spanning the gap.

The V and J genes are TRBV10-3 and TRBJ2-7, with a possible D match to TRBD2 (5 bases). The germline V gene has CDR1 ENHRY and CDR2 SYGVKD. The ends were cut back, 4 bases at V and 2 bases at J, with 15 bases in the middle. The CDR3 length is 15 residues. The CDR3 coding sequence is TGTGCCATCAGTGCCGCCGGGTCGGGGACCTACGAGCAGTACTTC. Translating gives CAISAAGSGTYEQYF.

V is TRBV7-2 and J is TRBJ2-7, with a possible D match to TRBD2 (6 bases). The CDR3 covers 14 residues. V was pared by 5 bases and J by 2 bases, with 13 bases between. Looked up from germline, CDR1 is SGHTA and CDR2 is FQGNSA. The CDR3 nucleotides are TGTGCCAGCAGCGCAACGGCGGGGACCTACGAGCAGTACTTC. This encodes CASSATAGTYEQYF.

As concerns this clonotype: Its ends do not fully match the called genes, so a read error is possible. The CDR3, as DNA: TGCGCCAGTAGCCTGACTGGGACAGGGGGCTCTAGCTTCACAGATACGCAGTATTTT. Amino acid sequence: CASSLTGTGGSSFTDTQYF. The chain employs TRBV4-1 and TRBJ2-3; 12 bases are shared with TRBD1. The CDR3 covers 19 residues. Germline CDR1 and CDR2: MGHRA and YSYEKL.

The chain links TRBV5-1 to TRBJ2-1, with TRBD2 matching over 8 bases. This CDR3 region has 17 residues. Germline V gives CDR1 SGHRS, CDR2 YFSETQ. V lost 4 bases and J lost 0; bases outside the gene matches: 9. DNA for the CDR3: TGCGCCAGCAGCCCCGAGGCGGGGGGCCCCTCCTACAATGAGCAGTTCTTC. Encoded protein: CASSPEAGGPSYNEQFF. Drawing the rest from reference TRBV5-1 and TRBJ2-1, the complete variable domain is KAGVTQTPRYLIKTRGQQVTLSCSPISGHRSVSWYQQTPGQGLQFLFEYFSETQRNKGNFPGRFSGRQFSNSRSEMNVSTLELGDSALYLCASSPEAGGPSYNEQFFGPGTRLTVL.

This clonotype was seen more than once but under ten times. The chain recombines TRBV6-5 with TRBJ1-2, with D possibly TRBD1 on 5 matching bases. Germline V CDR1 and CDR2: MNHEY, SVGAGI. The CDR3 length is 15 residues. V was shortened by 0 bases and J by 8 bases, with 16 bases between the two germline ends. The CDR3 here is CASSYSTGERRGYTF. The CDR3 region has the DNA TGTGCCAGCAGTTACTCGACGGGGGAGAGAAGGGGCTACACCTTC.

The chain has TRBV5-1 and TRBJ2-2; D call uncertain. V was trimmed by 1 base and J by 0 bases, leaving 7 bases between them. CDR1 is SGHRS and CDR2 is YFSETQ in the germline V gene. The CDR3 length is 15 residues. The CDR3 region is CASSLPPPNTGELFF. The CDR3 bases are TGCGCCAGCAGCTTGCCCCCACCGAACACCGGGGAGCTGTTTTTT.

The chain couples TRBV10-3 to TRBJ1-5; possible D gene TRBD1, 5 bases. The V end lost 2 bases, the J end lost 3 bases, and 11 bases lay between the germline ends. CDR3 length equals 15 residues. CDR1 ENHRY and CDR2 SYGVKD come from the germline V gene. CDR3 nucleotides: TGTGCCATCAGTGAGAGCGGGACGAACAATCAGCCCCAGCATTTT. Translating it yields CAISESGTNNQPQHF.

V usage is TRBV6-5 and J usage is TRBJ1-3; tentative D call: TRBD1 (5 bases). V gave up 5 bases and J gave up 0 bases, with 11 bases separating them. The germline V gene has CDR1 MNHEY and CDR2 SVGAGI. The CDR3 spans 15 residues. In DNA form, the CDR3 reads TGTGCCAGCAGTCCGGACACTCCCTCTGGAAACACCATATATTTT. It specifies CASSPDTPSGNTIYF.

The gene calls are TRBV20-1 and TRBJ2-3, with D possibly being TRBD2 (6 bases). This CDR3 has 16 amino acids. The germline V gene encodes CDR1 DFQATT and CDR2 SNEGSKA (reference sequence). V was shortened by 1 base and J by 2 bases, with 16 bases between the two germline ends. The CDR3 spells CSARAPDYPATDTQYF. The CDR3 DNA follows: TGCAGTGCTAGAGCCCCGGACTACCCGGCCACAGATACGCAGTATTTT.

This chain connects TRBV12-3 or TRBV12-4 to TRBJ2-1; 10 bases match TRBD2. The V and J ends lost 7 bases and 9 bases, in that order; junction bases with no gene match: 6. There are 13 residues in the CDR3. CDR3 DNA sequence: TGTGCCAGCATACTAGCGGGGACGACTGAGCAGTTCTTC. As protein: CASILAGTTEQFF.

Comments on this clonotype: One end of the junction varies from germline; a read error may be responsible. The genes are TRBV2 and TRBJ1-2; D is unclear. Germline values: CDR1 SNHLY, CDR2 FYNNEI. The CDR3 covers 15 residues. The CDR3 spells CASNVDGALNYGHTF. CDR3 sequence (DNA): TGTGCTAGCAATGTTGACGGCGCGCTTAACTATGGCCACACCTTC.

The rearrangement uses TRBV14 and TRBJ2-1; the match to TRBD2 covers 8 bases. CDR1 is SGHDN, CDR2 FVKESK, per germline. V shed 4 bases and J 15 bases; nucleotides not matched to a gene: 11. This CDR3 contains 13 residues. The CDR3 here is CASSPNAAGDLFF. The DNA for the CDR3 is TGTGCCAGCAGCCCAAACGCAGCGGGAGATTTGTTCTTC.

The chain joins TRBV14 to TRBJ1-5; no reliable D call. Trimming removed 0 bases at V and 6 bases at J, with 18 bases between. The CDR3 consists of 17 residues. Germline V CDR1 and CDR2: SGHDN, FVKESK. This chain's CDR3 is CASSQDWAGLSGQPQHF. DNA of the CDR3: TGTGCCAGCAGCCAAGATTGGGCGGGCCTCTCCGGTCAGCCCCAGCATTTT. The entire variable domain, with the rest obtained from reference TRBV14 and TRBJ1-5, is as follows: EAGVTQFPSHSVIEKGQTVTLRCDPISGHDNLYWYRRVMGKEIKFLLHFVKESKQDESGMPNNRFLAERTGGTYSTLKVQPAELEDSGVYFCASSQDWAGLSGQPQHFGDGTRLSIL.

The CDR3 bases are TGTGCCAGCAGCCCTTCGAGGAGAATAGCCAAAAACATTCAGTACTTC. This sequence encodes CASSPSRRIAKNIQYF. The chain links TRBV12-3 or TRBV12-4 to TRBJ2-4; D unresolved. The CDR3 loop spans 16 amino acids. V was trimmed by 6 bases and J by 0 bases, leaving 15 bases between them.

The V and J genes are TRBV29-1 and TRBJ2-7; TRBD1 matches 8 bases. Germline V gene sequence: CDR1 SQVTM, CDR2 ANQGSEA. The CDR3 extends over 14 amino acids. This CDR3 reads CNVKDRAGNNEQYF. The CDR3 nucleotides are TGCAACGTCAAGGACAGGGCAGGTAACAACGAGCAGTACTTC.